Given below is one T cell receptor beta chain in context. The data were taken from a study of early T cells in non-severe SARS-CoV-2 infection. J was trimmed by 5 bases and V by 2 bases; bases with no gene match: 8. CDR1 and CDR2 from the germline V gene are SGHAT and FQNNGV. CDR3 length: 15 residues. Via MiXCR, TCRdb re-called the 5' RACE reads, giving one row per CDR3 protein. The sample carries around 63,000 distinct CDR3 sequences, 4.5% to 7.5% recorded once. This receptor was identified in an adult who was a healthcare worker with PCR-confirmed SARS-CoV-2 infection or an uninfected control (not recorded which). This rearrangement joins TRBV11-2 to TRBJ1-1; 7 bases are a match to TRBD1. Sequenced material: whole blood, taken at baseline. The CDR3 sequence: CASSLSRQGVTEAFF. The CDR3 DNA sequence: TGTGCCAGCAGCTTATCCCGCCAGGGGGTTACTGAAGCTTTCTTT.